The source of this T cell receptor (beta chain) is a study of blood T cell repertoires in COVID-19. Here immunoSEQ multiplex PCR was the method, and the copy in TCRdb shows in-frame clones only, minus some. The table shows 150,000 to 200,000 clones, with approximately 93% occurring only once. The germline V and J ends were trimmed by 5 bases and 2 bases, with 13 bases remaining between them. This CDR3 has 15 residues. Germline V gene data show CDR1 as LGHNT and CDR2 as FRNRAP. This clone was recorded once. The chain is built from TRBV12-5 and TRBJ1-3; possible D gene TRBD1, 5 bases. The sequenced material came from peripheral blood. The TCR sequence derives from a woman aged 55 to 70 with COVID-19, enrolled during active disease. The CDR3 DNA reads TGTGCTAGTGGTCTGGATACGGGGGCTGGAAACACCATATATTTT. Its protein product is CASGLDTGAGNTIYF.